This T cell receptor beta chain appears in the sequencing data of a study of blood T cell repertoires in COVID-19. This table comes from immunoSEQ multiplex PCR, and its TCRdb copy is limited to in-frame clones, with some not included. The profile shows under 350,000 clones, 75% to 95% of them singletons. The germline V gene has CDR1 SNHLY and CDR2 FYNNEI. This CDR3 comprises 14 residues. J lost 6 bases, V lost 6 bases, and 9 bases had no gene match. The gene calls are TRBV2 and TRBJ2-7, with TRBD1 identical over 9 bases. This receptor was obtained from a woman younger than 45 with COVID-19, enrolled during active disease. Sequences were obtained from peripheral blood. The CDR3 sequence: CASRARTGGGEQYF. For the CDR3, the DNA is TGTGCCAGCAGGGCCCGCACAGGGGGCGGCGAGCAGTACTTC.